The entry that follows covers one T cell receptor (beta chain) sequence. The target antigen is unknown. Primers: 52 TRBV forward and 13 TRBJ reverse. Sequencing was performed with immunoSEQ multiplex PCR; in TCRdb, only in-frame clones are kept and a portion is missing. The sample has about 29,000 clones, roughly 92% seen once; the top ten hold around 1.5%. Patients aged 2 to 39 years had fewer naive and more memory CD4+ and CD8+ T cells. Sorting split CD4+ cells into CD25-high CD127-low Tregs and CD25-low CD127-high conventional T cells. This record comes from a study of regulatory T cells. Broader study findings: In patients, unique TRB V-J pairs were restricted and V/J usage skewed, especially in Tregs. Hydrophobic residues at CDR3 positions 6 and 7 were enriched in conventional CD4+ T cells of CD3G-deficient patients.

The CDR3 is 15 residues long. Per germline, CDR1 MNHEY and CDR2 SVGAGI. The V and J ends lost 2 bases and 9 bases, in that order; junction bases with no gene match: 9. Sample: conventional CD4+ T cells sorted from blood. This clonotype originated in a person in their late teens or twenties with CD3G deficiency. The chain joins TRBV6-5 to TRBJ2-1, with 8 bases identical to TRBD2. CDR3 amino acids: CASSYGTGRGGEQFF. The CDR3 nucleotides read TGTGCCAGCAGTTACGGGACGGGCCGGGGGGGTGAGCAGTTCTTC.